These T cell receptor beta chains were read from a single sample in a study of human T cells and chemical hapten exposure. TCRdb reprocessed the RACE reads via MiXCR and lists one record per CDR3 protein. The repertoire holds about 45,000 distinct CDR3 sequences, roughly 4.2% seen once, with around 5.8% in the top ten. The source material was whole blood. Receptors originate from a human donor in good health. Some clones in this sample may be carry-over from other donors' samples. Both conserved end residues are part of each CDR3. D genes are given only for firm matches. Size tells how often a clone was seen (once, few, many) or the class of an expanded clone, and some rows leave it out.

>TRBJ1-5|many|TRBD1|TRBV3-1|15
TGTGCCAGCAGCCAAGATGCCAGGGGGAATCAGCCCCAGCATTTT
CASSQDARGNQPQHF
>TRBJ2-5|many|.|TRBV21-1|16
TGTGCCAGCAGCCCCCCGAGGACAGTAAAGAAGGAGACCCAGTACTTC
CASSPPRTVKKETQYF
>TRBJ2-3|.|.|TRBV15|16
TGTGCCACCAGCAGCGGGGCTGGTTCTAGCACAGATACGCAGTATTTT
CATSSGAGSSTDTQYF
>TRBJ2-5|few|.|TRBV30|15
TGTGCCTGGAATTGGGCGGGAGTAAGGGGGGAGACCCAGTACTTC
CAWNWAGVRGETQYF
>TRBJ2-7|many|TRBD2|TRBV7-6|15
TGTGCCAGCAGCCTATTAGCGGGAGCTGTCCACGAGCAGTACTTC
CASSLLAGAVHEQYF
>TRBJ2-1|few|TRBD1|TRBV5-6|16
TGTGCCAGCAGATTGGGTTACAGGGGGTTCTACAATGAGCAGTTCTTC
CASRLGYRGFYNEQFF
>TRBJ2-7|few|.|TRBV6-5|13
TGTGCCAGCAGGAAAAACCGGGACTACGAGCAGTACTTC
CASRKNRDYEQYF
>TRBJ2-7|many|TRBD2|TRBV20-1|14
TGCAGCATTGAAGATACTAGCGGGGGATACGAGCAGTACTTC
CSIEDTSGGYEQYF
>TRBJ1-1|many|TRBD1|TRBV20-1|11
TGCAGTGCTGGACAGGGCACTGAAGCTTTCTTT
CSAGQGTEAFF
>TRBJ1-5|few|.|TRBV4-1|16
TGCGCCAGCAGCCAATATAGGAGGGAGGACAATCAGCCCCAGCATTTT
CASSQYRREDNQPQHF
>TRBJ2-3|few|TRBD2|TRBV5-1|15
TGCGCCAGCAGCCCCCCACTAGCGGGAGGCGATACGCAGTATTTT
CASSPPLAGGDTQYF
>TRBJ2-7|many|.|TRBV11-2|12
TGTGCCAGCAGCCCGAACACCTACGAGCAGTACTTC
CASSPNTYEQYF
>TRBJ1-2|many|.|TRBV7-2|14
TGTGCCAGCAGCTTAGGCGCACAGTCTCAGGGCTACACCTTC
CASSLGAQSQGYTF
>TRBJ2-7|few|.|TRBV27|17
TGTGCCAGCAGTCCCGAGGGGCGGGGAGACAGCTCCTACGAGCAGTACTTC
CASSPEGRGDSSYEQYF
>TRBJ2-2|.|TRBD2|TRBV5-5|17
TGTGCCAGCAGCTCCGCTCCGGGACTAGCGGGAGGTGGGGAGCTGTTTTTT
CASSSAPGLAGGGELFF
>TRBJ2-7|many|TRBD1|TRBV20-1|14
TGCAGTGCTAGAGGGGGACAGGTGTCCTACGAGCAGTACTTC
CSARGGQVSYEQYF